The present entry profiles one T cell receptor beta chain with its context. The data were obtained in a study of CD8 T cells in Susac syndrome. The study sequenced TCR beta in blood CD8+ and CD4+ T cells. With random hexamers, reverse transcription was performed on about 0.5 to 1 ug of RNA. Amplification of TCR beta CDR3 spanned 54 Vbeta and 13 Jbeta via immunoSEQ multiplex PCR. Each CDR3 protein gets one entry after TCRdb re-called the immunoSEQ multiplex PCR reads with MiXCR. The sample lists fewer than 70,000 distinct CDR3 sequences, 85% to 95% seen once, with roughly 0.25% in the top ten. Trimming shortened V by 1 base and J by 2 bases, and 7 bases separated the two germline ends. The CDR3 runs to 14 residues. CDR1 and CDR2 from the germline V gene are SEHNR and FQNEAQ (reference sequence).

The rearrangement joins TRBV7-9 to TRBJ2-3; no reliable D call. The sequenced material came from CD8+ T cells from PBMCs. This sequence originates from a human donor in good health. The CDR3 loop reads CASSLVGITDTQYF. Here the CDR3 DNA reads TGTGCCAGCAGCTTAGTCGGTATCACAGATACGCAGTATTTT.